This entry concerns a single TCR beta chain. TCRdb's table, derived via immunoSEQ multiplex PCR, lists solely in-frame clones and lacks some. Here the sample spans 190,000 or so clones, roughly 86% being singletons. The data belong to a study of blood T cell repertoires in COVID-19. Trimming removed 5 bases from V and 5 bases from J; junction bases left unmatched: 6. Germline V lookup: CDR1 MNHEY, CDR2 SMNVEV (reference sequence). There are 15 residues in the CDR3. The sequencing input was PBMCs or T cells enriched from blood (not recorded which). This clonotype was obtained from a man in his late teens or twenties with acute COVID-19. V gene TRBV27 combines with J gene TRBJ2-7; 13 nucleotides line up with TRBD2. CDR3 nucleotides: TGTGCCAGCAGTATAACCGGGACTAGCGGGAACGAGCAGTACTTC. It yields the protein CASSITGTSGNEQYF.